Sequencing of this T cell receptor (beta chain) was carried out in a study of beta chain features in type 1 diabetes. Every isolated RNA sample was fully reverse transcribed, so sequencing captured expressed TCRB transcripts. The table came from immunoSEQ multiplex PCR; TCRdb's copy has only in-frame clones and leaves some out. There are 150,000 to 180,000 clones in the sample; more than 9.5% occur only once, and about 2% lies in the top ten. Study-wide results and limits: PCR might favor shorter templates, equally in patients and controls. Individuals with type 1 diabetes displayed fewer insertions and more deletions at VDJ junctions.

V dropped 0 bases and J dropped 1; count of bases not matched to a gene: 7. This CDR3 is built from 17 residues. The germline V gene has CDR1 MGHRA and CDR2 YSYEKL. For this clone: The antigen is undetermined.

Every donor had blood drawn once into heparin, 100 to 150 mL on average. Sorting that relied on CD45RO/CCR7/CD25/CD127/CD95/CD27 yielded CD4+ naive, central memory, regulatory and stem cell-like memory cells. Input material: central memory CD4+ T cells from blood. This chain connects TRBV4-1 to TRBJ2-5, with 8 positions matching TRBD2. The clonotype comes from a man between 18 and 29 years old in good health. The chain's CDR3 is CASSQDRGGSFQETQYF. CDR3 nucleotide sequence: TGCGCCAGCAGCCAAGATCGGGGGGGCAGCTTCCAAGAGACCCAGTACTTC.